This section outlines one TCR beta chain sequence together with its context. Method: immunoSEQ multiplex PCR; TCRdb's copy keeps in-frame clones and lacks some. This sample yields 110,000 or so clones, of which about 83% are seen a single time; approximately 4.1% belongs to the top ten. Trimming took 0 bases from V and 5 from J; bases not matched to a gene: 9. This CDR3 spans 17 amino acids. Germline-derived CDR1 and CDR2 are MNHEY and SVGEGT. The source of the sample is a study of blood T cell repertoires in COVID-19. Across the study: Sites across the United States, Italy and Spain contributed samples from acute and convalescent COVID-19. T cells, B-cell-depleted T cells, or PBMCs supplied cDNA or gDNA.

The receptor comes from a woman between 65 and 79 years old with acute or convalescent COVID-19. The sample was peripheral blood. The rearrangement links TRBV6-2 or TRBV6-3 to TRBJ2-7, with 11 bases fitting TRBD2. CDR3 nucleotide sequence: TGTGCCAGCAGTTACTCGCCACTAGCGGGAGTGTTCAACGAGCAGTACTTC. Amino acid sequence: CASSYSPLAGVFNEQYF.